Sequencing of this T cell receptor beta chain was carried out in a study of cytomegalovirus exposure and HLA in healthy donors. Whole-study findings and limits: The study designated 150 or so TCR beta chains cytomegalovirus-associated.

This CDR3 has 15 residues. V shed 7 bases and J 4 bases; nucleotides not matched to a gene: 6. Germline CDR1 and CDR2: MNHNS and SASEGT. A remark on this clone: Its antigen is not identified.

Profiling relied on immunoSEQ multiplex PCR, and the TCRdb table lists in-frame clones only, not all of them. The repertoire holds tens of thousands of clones, with around 94% as singletons. Sequenced: PBMCs. The chain has TRBV6-1 and TRBJ2-2; 10 bases match TRBD1. The sequence derives from a young man in good health and CMV-seronegative. DNA for the CDR3: TGTGCCAGCAATGACAGGGGGCGCATCACCGGGGAGCTGTTTTTT. It is translated as CASNDRGRITGELFF.